This entry lists 17 T cell receptor beta chains sequenced from one sample in a study of blood T cell repertoires in COVID-19. Assay: immunoSEQ multiplex PCR; the TCRdb copy retains only in-frame clones and omits some. There are 150,000 or so clones in the sample; roughly 84% occur only once, and 8.2% lies in the top ten. The specimen was peripheral blood. These receptors were taken from a woman aged 55 to 70 with acute or convalescent COVID-19.

The chain uses TRBV6-5 and TRBJ1-1, with 11 bases that match TRBD1. Germline trimming cut 8 bases from V and 4 bases from J; bases unmatched to any gene: 9. This CDR3 has 15 residues. CDR1 is MNHEY, CDR2 SVGAGI, per germline. The chain's CDR3 is CASRRDRGRSTEAFF. The CDR3 DNA follows: TGTGCCAGCCGGCGGGACAGGGGGAGGAGCACTGAAGCTTTCTTT.

The V gene is TRBV6-5, the J gene TRBJ2-5; D not certain. V was trimmed by 5 bases and J by 2 bases, leaving 3 bases between them. Germline V lookup: CDR1 MNHEY, CDR2 SVGAGI. The CDR3 contains 11 residues. The CDR3 DNA is TGTGCCAGCAGTCCTCAAGAGACCCAGTACTTC. This gives the protein CASSPQETQYF.

The chain joins TRBV10-1 to TRBJ2-1, with 8 bases lining up with TRBD1. Per the germline V gene, CDR1 is WNHNN and CDR2 is SYGVQD (reference sequence). V lost 4 bases to trimming and J lost 8 bases; unmatched junction nucleotides: 10. CDR3 length equals 15 residues. The CDR3 nucleotides are TGCGCCAGCAGTGGAGGCAGGGGGCTTGACGATGAGCAGTTCTTC. The encoded protein is CASSGGRGLDDEQFF.

The chain links TRBV14 to TRBJ2-3; a possible D gene is TRBD2 (7 bases). CDR1 and CDR2 from the germline V gene are SGHDN and FVKESK. The CDR3 is 17 residues long. Between the trimmed V and J ends, which lost 0 bases and 2 bases, there was a span of 15 bases. The CDR3 sequence is CASSQDPPGGFTDTQYF. Written as DNA, the CDR3 is TGTGCCAGCAGCCAAGATCCTCCGGGGGGCTTCACAGATACGCAGTATTTT.

This chain connects TRBV11-2 to TRBJ2-2; a weak D match, TRBD1 (5 bases). The CDR3 has 15 amino acids. CDR1 and CDR2 from the germline V gene are SGHAT and FQNNGV. Trimming pared 7 bases from V and 1 base from J, leaving 13 bases between. CDR3 protein: CASTDPGKNTGELFF. CDR3 sequence (DNA): TGTGCCAGCACCGACCCAGGGAAGAACACCGGGGAGCTGTTTTTT.

This clone has only a few counts. The rearrangement uses TRBV5-4 and TRBJ2-7; weak D call: TRBD1 (6 bases). The CDR3 contains 15 residues. CDR1 is SGHNT and CDR2 is YYREEE in the germline V gene (reference sequence). V shed 2 bases and J shed 4 bases, with 16 bases lying between them. CDR3 nucleotides: TGTGCCAGCAGCTTAGGCGGAACAGGGTCTTACGAGCAGTACTTC. This codes for CASSLGGTGSYEQYF.

This chain uses TRBV27 with TRBJ2-1; 7 nucleotides agree with TRBD1. This CDR3 is 15 amino acids long. The ends lost 6 bases at V and 9 bases at J; junction bases unmatched: 14. Germline V lookup: CDR1 MNHEY, CDR2 SMNVEV (reference sequence). The CDR3 coding sequence is TGTGCCAGCAGGGATTATATAGGGGGCATGGTTGAGCAGTTCTTC. Encoded protein: CASRDYIGGMVEQFF.

In this sample, this clone turned up once. This same CDR3 is encoded by further DNA sequences in the sample. This chain uses TRBV11-2 with TRBJ1-5, with D maybe TRBD1 (5 bases). The germline V and J ends were trimmed by 2 bases and 1 base, with 6 bases remaining between them. This CDR3 spans 14 amino acids. CDR1 SGHAT and CDR2 FQNNGV come from the germline V gene. The CDR3 nucleotides are TGTGCCAGCAGCTTAAGGGGCAGCAATCAGCCCCAGCATTTT. It yields the protein CASSLRGSNQPQHF.

This sequence joins TRBV2 and TRBJ2-3; 7 nucleotides match TRBD2. The junction had 14 bases not matched to a gene; V was cut back by 2 bases and J by 0 bases. From germline, CDR1 is SNHLY and CDR2 FYNNEI. The CDR3 is 19 residues long. CDR3 sequence (DNA): TGTGCCAGCAGTGAACTTGGGAGGGTGAGTTCAAGTAGCACAGATACGCAGTATTTT. Translating gives CASSELGRVSSSSTDTQYF. Full variable domain (rest looked up from reference TRBV2 and TRBJ2-3): EPEVTQTPSHQVTQMGQEVILRCVPISNHLYFYWYRQILGQKVEFLVSFYNNEISEKSEIFDDQFSVERPDGSNFTLKIRSTKLEDSAMYFCASSELGRVSSSSTDTQYFGPGTRLTVL.

This clone showed up just once. V gene TRBV15 combines with J gene TRBJ2-5; D might be TRBD2 (5 bases). Deletions cut 2 bases from V and 4 bases from J, with 8 bases between. Looked up from germline, CDR1 is LNHNV and CDR2 is YYDKDF (reference sequence). The CDR3 length is 13 residues. CDR3 protein: CATSRPEGETQYF. DNA for the CDR3: TGTGCCACCAGCAGACCCGAGGGAGAGACCCAGTACTTC.

The rearrangement links TRBV29-1 to TRBJ1-1; TRBD1 matches 8 bases. V was pared by 6 bases and J by 1 base, with 4 bases of the junction left unmatched. The germline CDR1 and CDR2 sequences are SQVTM and ANQGSEA. The CDR3 totals 13 residues. The CDR3 protein is CSVITGGNTEAFF. In DNA, the CDR3 is TGCAGCGTGATAACAGGGGGGAACACTGAAGCTTTCTTT.

The chain uses TRBV27 and TRBJ1-1; 9 nucleotides align to TRBD1. V was clipped by 5 bases and J by 4 bases; unmatched bases: 32. The CDR3 sequence is 23 residues long. Germline-derived CDR1 and CDR2 are MNHEY and SMNVEV (reference sequence). The CDR3 nucleotides are TGTGCCAGCAGTCCAATATTTAGACCCACTGGCCCGTCACAGGGGGCGAACACCACTGAAGCTTTCTTT. Protein: CASSPIFRPTGPSQGANTTEAFF.

The chain is built from TRBV28 and TRBJ2-7; D ambiguous. V was pared by 2 bases and J by 2 bases, with 4 bases between. Per germline, CDR1 MDHEN and CDR2 SYDVKM. The length of the CDR3 is 12 residues. In DNA, the CDR3 is TGTGCCAGCAGTTTAGCAGCCTACGAGCAGTACTTC. This sequence encodes CASSLAAYEQYF.

The V call is TRBV7-2, the J call TRBJ1-2; TRBD1 aligns across 7 bases. CDR1 SGHTA and CDR2 FQGNSA come from the germline V gene. This CDR3 is 14 amino acids long. J was trimmed by 8 bases and V by 4 bases; bases with no gene match: 10. The CDR3: CASSSRQGLVGYTF. The CDR3 nucleotides read TGTGCCAGCAGCTCGAGACAGGGTTTGGTCGGCTACACCTTC. Full variable domain (missing parts from reference TRBV7-2 and TRBJ1-2): GAGVSQSPSNKVTEKGKDVELRCDPISGHTALYWYRQSLGQGLEFLIYFQGNSAPDKSGLPSDRFSAERTGGSVSTLTIQRTQQEDSAVYLCASSSRQGLVGYTFGSGTRLTVV.

The chain links TRBV3-1 (or the pseudogene TRBV3-2) to TRBJ1-2; 10 nucleotides align to TRBD1. The CDR3 is 15 amino acids. Unmatched junction bases numbered 4, after V lost 3 bases and J lost 3 bases. The germline V gene has CDR1 LGHDT and CDR2 YNNKEL (reference sequence). The CDR3 loop is CASSHGQGGDYGYTF. The CDR3 DNA follows: TGTGCCAGCAGCCACGGACAGGGGGGCGACTATGGCTACACCTTC.

This clone was detected once. This chain uses TRBV11-3 with TRBJ2-3, with 14 bases identical to TRBD2. Trimming cost V 5 bases and J 3 bases; bases outside gene matches: 10. CDR1 is SGHNT and CDR2 is YENEEA in the germline V gene. The CDR3 is 18 residues long. The CDR3 DNA sequence: TGTGCCAGCAGCGCCAGACTAGCGGGGGGGCTGGGGACAGATACGCAGTATTTT. Encoded protein: CASSARLAGGLGTDTQYF.

The count of this clone is one. This chain uses TRBV5-1 with TRBJ1-6, with 11 positions matching TRBD1. Per germline, CDR1 SGHRS and CDR2 YFSETQ. V trimming: 5 bases; J trimming: 6 bases; junction bases outside the gene matches: 7. The CDR3 runs 16 residues. In DNA, the CDR3 is TGCGCCAGCAGTAGGGACAGGGGGATAAGTAATTCACCCCTCCACTTT. Its translation: CASSRDRGISNSPLHF.